Below, 9 T cell receptor beta chains from the same sample are listed, as sequenced in a study of cytomegalovirus exposure and HLA in healthy donors. Researchers ran the PCR with 60 Vbeta and 13 Jbeta primers. The data were produced by immunoSEQ multiplex PCR, yet TCRdb's version contains in-frame clones alone and is incomplete. Among under 200,000 clones listed, roughly 80% were seen once. The sample taken for sequencing was PBMCs. The source is a male donor in good health and CMV-seronegative.

The chain recombines TRBV6-6 with TRBJ2-2; possibly TRBD1 for D (6 bases). The CDR3 covers 13 residues. Germline lookup yields CDR1 MNHNY and CDR2 SVGAGI (reference sequence). Trimming took 6 bases from V and 6 from J, leaving 11 bases between them. This CDR3 reads CASSAGAAGELFF. The CDR3 coding sequence is TGTGCCAGCAGCGCAGGGGCGGCCGGGGAGCTGTTTTTT.

This clone is a singleton in its sample. The gene calls are TRBV6-5 and TRBJ1-6, with a weak D call TRBD1 (6 bases). Germline CDR1 reads MNHEY; CDR2 reads SVGAGI. The CDR3 consists of 15 residues. Deletions cut 6 bases from V and 8 bases from J, with 17 bases between. The CDR3 protein is CASRLGWTDYSPLHF. CDR3 coding DNA: TGTGCCAGCAGGCTCGGTTGGACAGACTATTCACCCCTCCACTTT.

The chain recombines TRBV7-9 with TRBJ1-1, with no clear D. The CDR3 runs 15 residues. Germline V gene sequence: CDR1 SEHNR, CDR2 FQNEAQ (reference sequence). Trimming took 5 bases from V and 4 from J, leaving 17 bases between them. CDR3 sequence: CASSLTTGRGTEAFF. The CDR3 DNA follows: TGTGCCAGCAGCCTCACGACCGGGAGAGGCACTGAAGCTTTCTTT.

The genes are TRBV2 and TRBJ1-2; 7 bases are shared with TRBD1. The CDR3 covers 14 residues. V lost 3 bases, J lost 3 bases, and 4 bases stayed unmatched. The germline CDR1 and CDR2 sequences are SNHLY and FYNNEI. The CDR3 nucleotides read TGTGCCAGCAGTGACAGGGGGACATACTATGGCTACACCTTC. It codes for CASSDRGTYYGYTF.

The V and J genes are TRBV29-1 and TRBJ1-5; 8 bases are shared with TRBD1. The CDR3 contains 13 residues. From germline, CDR1 is SQVTM and CDR2 ANQGSEA. Trimming removed 4 bases from V and 11 bases from J; junction bases left unmatched: 10. The CDR3 bases are TGCAGCGTTGGACAGGGGATAAAATCAGCCCAGCATTTT. This translates into CSVGQGIKSAQHF.

The chain joins TRBV10-3 to TRBJ2-1; D is perhaps TRBD2 (7 bases). V gave up 4 bases and J gave up 0 bases, with 13 bases separating them. This CDR3 region has 16 residues. Germline V gives CDR1 ENHRY, CDR2 SYGVKD. The CDR3 loop is CAISARGAASYNEQFF. The CDR3 nucleotides read TGTGCCATCAGTGCTCGGGGGGCGGCCTCCTACAATGAGCAGTTCTTC.

The V gene is TRBV5-4, the J gene TRBJ2-3, with 7 bases aligning to TRBD1. J gave up 2 bases and V 1 base, and 7 bases lay outside the gene matches. Germline V gene sequence: CDR1 SGHNT, CDR2 YYREEE (reference sequence). The CDR3 extends over 16 amino acids. The CDR3 protein is CASSLYRTGATDTQYF. CDR3 nucleotide sequence: TGTGCCAGCAGCTTGTATCGGACAGGAGCCACAGATACGCAGTATTTT.

This clone was seen a handful of times. In DNA, the CDR3 is TGTGCCAGCAGGGGCCGTCTGAACACTGAAGCTTTCTTT. Its translation is CASRGRLNTEAFF. V usage is TRBV6-1 and J usage is TRBJ1-1; D remains unclear. Germline values: CDR1 MNHNS, CDR2 SASEGT. V lost 6 bases to trimming and J lost 0 bases, with 8 bases between them. The CDR3 extends over 13 amino acids.

In its sample, this clone was seen a few times. The V call is TRBV6-1, the J call TRBJ2-7, with D perhaps TRBD2 (5 bases). The CDR3 contains 16 residues. CDR1 is MNHNS and CDR2 is SASEGT in the germline V gene. V lost 1 base and J 1 base, leaving 14 bases between the germline ends. The CDR3 DNA is TGTGCCAGCAGTGAAGTCTCCGGTACGGGATCCTACGAGCAGTACTTC. It codes for CASSEVSGTGSYEQYF.